This entry is about one T cell receptor (beta chain). Some clones are missing from TCRdb's copy, which holds only in-frame ones; the method was immunoSEQ multiplex PCR. Seen here are fewer than 600,000 clones, approximately 92% observed once, and the top ten hold 0.9%. The sample comes from a study of blood T cell repertoires in COVID-19. Study at large: Some COVID-19 samples were acute and others convalescent; all came from the United States, Italy and Spain. T cells, B-cell-depleted T cells, or PBMCs provided the cDNA or gDNA that served as material.

The CDR3 sequence is 14 residues long. The ends were cut back, 3 bases at V and 5 bases at J, with 14 bases in the middle. Germline loops: CDR1 SGHDN, CDR2 FVKESK. The sequenced material came from peripheral blood. V is TRBV14 and J is TRBJ2-7, with D possibly being TRBD1 (6 bases). The source of this sequence is a man aged 18-30 years with COVID-19, enrolled during active disease. In DNA form, the CDR3 reads TGTGCCAGCAGCCAGCCGGGACATTATGACGAGCAGTACTTC. Its translation is CASSQPGHYDEQYF.